Following are 29 T cell receptor beta chains from one sample sequenced in a study of blood T cell repertoires in COVID-19 (dated by TCRdb to the early 2020s). Receptor amplification or capture employed the immunoSEQ multiplex PCR assay. The clones in this table, taken by TCRdb from immuneACCESS, are in-frame only. Not every clone is retained; where verified, under half of the shortfall comes from an unresolved V gene, and the cause of the rest is unknown. In all, the sample holds about 320,000 clones, and under 90% of those were seen once. 4% to 6% of the sample is in the top ten clones. Sequencing used PBMCs or T cells enriched from blood (not recorded which). The source is a man aged 60 to 69 who had recovered from COVID-19.

The rearrangement uses TRBV5-1 and TRBJ1-2; possible D gene TRBD1, 5 bases. The V and J ends lost 0 bases and 3 bases respectively, with 9 bases between them. This CDR3 has 14 residues. Germline V lookup: CDR1 SGHRS, CDR2 YFSETQ. The CDR3 protein is CASSLDRTYYGYTF. The CDR3 DNA follows: TGCGCCAGCAGCTTGGACAGGACCTACTATGGCTACACCTTC.

The chain uses TRBV6-5 and TRBJ2-7; D may be TRBD2 (5 bases). The CDR3 spans 16 residues. V was clipped by 2 bases and J by 2 bases, with 16 bases between them. Per the germline V gene, CDR1 is MNHEY and CDR2 is SVGAGI. CDR3 region: CASSYTRTALPYEQYF. CDR3 nucleotides: TGTGCCAGCAGTTACACTAGGACGGCGCTACCCTACGAGCAGTACTTC.

The rearrangement links TRBV28 to TRBJ2-2, with 8 bases fitting TRBD2. CDR1 is MDHEN and CDR2 is SYDVKM in the germline V gene. The junction had 15 bases not matched to a gene; V was cut back by 1 base and J by 5 bases. This CDR3 has 19 residues. The CDR3 sequence is CASSLLMPPGASGTGELFF. In DNA, the CDR3 is TGTGCCAGCAGTTTATTGATGCCTCCGGGGGCTAGCGGGACCGGGGAGCTGTTTTTT.

The rearrangement links TRBV18 to TRBJ1-2, with D tentatively TRBD1 (5 bases). Trimming took off 1 base at V and 2 bases at J, with 17 bases between the two ends. Per the germline V gene, CDR1 is KGHSH and CDR2 is LQKENI. The CDR3 extends over 17 amino acids. The CDR3 reads CASSPRGPDMTNYGYTF. The CDR3 DNA reads TGTGCCAGCTCACCACGGGGCCCCGACATGACGAACTATGGCTACACCTTC.

The chain recombines TRBV7-9 with TRBJ2-1, with D perhaps TRBD2 (6 bases). The CDR3 is 16 residues long. Germline lookup yields CDR1 SEHNR and CDR2 FQNEAQ (reference sequence). Trimming pared 2 bases from V and 6 bases from J, leaving 17 bases between. CDR3 region: CASSLRGGISANEQFF. Written as DNA, the CDR3 is TGTGCCAGCAGCTTAAGGGGCGGGATCAGTGCCAATGAGCAGTTCTTC.

As regards this clone: Other nucleotide sequences in the sample specify the same CDR3. The rearrangement uses TRBV12-3 or TRBV12-4 and TRBJ1-5; tentative D call: TRBD1 (5 bases). V lost 3 bases, J lost 4 bases, and 7 bases lay in between. This CDR3 region has 13 residues. The CDR3 protein is CASSFGGNQPQHF. As DNA, the CDR3 is TGTGCCAGCAGTTTCGGGGGTAATCAGCCCCAGCATTTT.

CDR3 DNA sequence: TGTGCCACCAGTCTTGCGGGAGTCCTAGGAGATACGCAGTATTTT. Protein: CATSLAGVLGDTQYF. V usage is TRBV24-1 and J usage is TRBJ2-3; TRBD2 aligns across 7 bases. The CDR3 is 15 amino acids. V shed 6 bases, J shed 5 bases, and the junction held 10 bases outside the gene matches. The germline V gene encodes CDR1 KGHDR and CDR2 SFDVKD.

CDR3 nucleotides: TGTGCCAGCTCACCACTTATGCTAGGAATACAAGATGAGCAGTTCTTC. Protein: CASSPLMLGIQDEQFF. The J gene is TRBJ2-1, the V gene TRBV18; no reliable D call. The CDR3 is 16 residues long. Germline V lookup: CDR1 KGHSH, CDR2 LQKENI. V was clipped by 1 base and J by 8 bases, with 18 bases between them.

The V and J genes are TRBV7-2 and TRBJ1-2, with 8 bases aligning to TRBD1. After removal of 4 bases from V and 2 bases from J, the junction contained 9 bases not matched to a gene. Per the germline V gene, CDR1 is SGHTA and CDR2 is FQGNSA. The CDR3 extends over 16 amino acids. CDR3 coding DNA: TGTGCCAGCAGCTCGCAACTGACAGGGGTGAACTATGGCTACACCTTC. Translating it yields CASSSQLTGVNYGYTF.

In its sample, this clone was seen once. The chain couples TRBV18 to TRBJ1-5; a weak D match, TRBD1 (5 bases). CDR3 size: 14 residues. V dropped 6 bases and J dropped 7 bases, with 16 bases sitting between them. The germline V gene encodes CDR1 KGHSH and CDR2 LQKENI. This CDR3 is CASSPSRGEQPQHF. CDR3 DNA sequence: TGTGCCAGCTCCCCCAGTAGGGGTGAGCAGCCCCAGCATTTT. Full variable domain (outside the CDR3, taken from reference TRBV18 and TRBJ1-5): NAGVMQNPRHLVRRRGQEARLRCSPMKGHSHVYWYRQLPEEGLKFMVYLQKENIIDESGMPKERFSAEFPKEGPSILRIQQVVRGDSAAYFCASSPSRGEQPQHFGDGTRLSIL.

The chain uses TRBV19 and TRBJ1-2; D unresolved. Per germline, CDR1 LNHDA and CDR2 SQIVND (reference sequence). V was cut by 1 base and J by 7 bases, with 7 bases left in between. The CDR3 is 12 amino acids. The CDR3 DNA is TGTGCCAGTAGTATAGCAACATCTGGCTACACCTTC. Translated: CASSIATSGYTF.

The V gene is TRBV5-1, the J gene TRBJ2-2, with 8 bases fitting TRBD1. With 3 bases clipped from V and 6 bases from J, the junction kept 1 base outside the gene matches. CDR1 and CDR2 from the germline V gene are SGHRS and YFSETQ. The CDR3 runs 13 residues. CDR3 DNA: TGCGCCAGCAGCTCACAGGGGGCCGGGGAGCTGTTTTTT. Translation gives CASSSQGAGELFF.

The chain links TRBV6-2 or TRBV6-3 to TRBJ2-7; 7 nucleotides align to TRBD2. The V gene's germline CDR1 is MNHEY and CDR2 SVGEGT. This CDR3 comprises 15 residues. V lost 2 bases, J lost 4 bases, and 8 bases stayed unmatched. CDR3: CASSYAASGAYEQYF. The CDR3 DNA reads as TGTGCCAGCAGTTACGCGGCTAGCGGAGCTTACGAGCAGTACTTC.

This clone appeared a few times. The chain has TRBV7-9 and TRBJ2-7; possible D gene TRBD1, 5 bases. The germline V and J ends were trimmed by 1 base and 6 bases, with 13 bases remaining between them. The germline V gene has CDR1 SEHNR and CDR2 FQNEAQ (reference sequence). This CDR3 contains 14 residues. CDR3 bases: TGTGCCAGCAGCTTAGAGGTTTCAGGGTCCGAGCAGTACTTC. Residues: CASSLEVSGSEQYF.

The rearrangement links TRBV5-1 to TRBJ1-2; D is unresolved. Trimming took 2 bases from V and 3 from J, leaving 11 bases between them. There are 14 residues in the CDR3. Germline V lookup: CDR1 SGHRS, CDR2 YFSETQ. The CDR3: CASSLDTLDYGYTF. CDR3 nucleotide sequence: TGCGCCAGCAGCTTAGACACGCTTGACTATGGCTACACCTTC.

The V gene is TRBV27, the J gene TRBJ2-7; 11 bases agree with TRBD1. The V gene end was trimmed by 5 bases and the J gene end by 2 bases; junction bases not matched to a gene: 5. CDR3 size: 15 residues. Germline V gene lookup returns CDR1 MNHEY and CDR2 SMNVEV (reference sequence). The CDR3 protein is CASSLGQGAPYEQYF. As DNA, the CDR3 is TGTGCCAGCAGTCTCGGACAGGGGGCTCCCTACGAGCAGTACTTC.

J is TRBJ2-3 and V is TRBV18, with 9 bases identical to TRBD2. The CDR3 covers 16 residues. From germline, CDR1 is KGHSH and CDR2 LQKENI. The V and J ends lost 3 bases and 1 base, in that order; junction bases with no gene match: 5. CDR3 in DNA: TGTGCCAGCTCACCTTCTGGACTAGCGCGCACAGATACGCAGTATTTT. Encoded protein: CASSPSGLARTDTQYF.

V is TRBV28 and J is TRBJ1-6, with 7 bases identical to TRBD1. CDR3 length: 14 residues. The germline gives CDR1 MDHEN, CDR2 SYDVKM. J gave up 6 bases and V 4 bases, and 3 bases lay outside the gene matches. The CDR3 loop reads CASSSTGVNSPLHF. The CDR3 region has the DNA TGTGCCAGCAGTTCCACAGGGGTTAATTCACCCCTCCACTTT. Full variable domain (remainder filled in from reference TRBV28 and TRBJ1-6): DVKVTQSSRYLVKRTGEKVFLECVQDMDHENMFWYRQDPGLGLRLIYFSYDVKMKEKGDIPEGYSVSREKKERFSLILESASTNQTSMYLCASSSTGVNSPLHFGNGTRLTVT.

V usage is TRBV5-1 and J usage is TRBJ2-1; possibly TRBD2 for D (6 bases). CDR3 size: 16 residues. From germline, CDR1 is SGHRS and CDR2 YFSETQ. V lost 2 bases, J lost 5 bases, and 17 bases lay in between. DNA for the CDR3: TGCGCCAGCAGCTTCCGGGACTCCTTAACGAACAATGAGCAGTTCTTC. Translation: CASSFRDSLTNNEQFF.

The chain employs TRBV7-3 and TRBJ2-1; TRBD2 is a possible D gene (6 bases). The CDR3 runs to 15 residues. Between the trimmed V and J ends, which lost 1 base and 7 bases, there was a span of 14 bases. Germline CDR1 is SGHTA and CDR2 is FQGTGA. CDR3 nucleotide sequence: TGTGCCAGCAGCTTAATACCGGGACTCGATAATGAGCAGTTCTTC. The encoded protein is CASSLIPGLDNEQFF.

V usage is TRBV6-2 or TRBV6-3 and J usage is TRBJ1-2; D is undetermined. The CDR3 is 14 residues long. V gave up 6 bases and J gave up 4 bases, with 15 bases separating them. Germline V gene data show CDR1 as MNHEY and CDR2 as SVGEGT. The CDR3 loop is CASSLRPEAYGYTF. The CDR3 bases are TGTGCCAGCAGCTTAAGGCCGGAGGCCTATGGCTACACCTTC.

The chain has TRBV2 and TRBJ2-1; D may be TRBD1 (6 bases). Germline loops: CDR1 SNHLY, CDR2 FYNNEI. V was clipped by 8 bases and J by 3 bases, with 17 bases between them. The CDR3 extends over 15 amino acids. The CDR3 coding sequence is TGTGCCAGCGAAAAGGTGTCAGGGGTCTACAATGAGCAGTTCTTC. It codes for CASEKVSGVYNEQFF. The entire variable domain, with the rest obtained from reference TRBV2 and TRBJ2-1, is as follows: EPEVTQTPSHQVTQMGQEVILRCVPISNHLYFYWYRQILGQKVEFLVSFYNNEISEKSEIFDDQFSVERPDGSNFTLKIRSTKLEDSAMYFCASEKVSGVYNEQFFGPGTRLTVL.

The V call is TRBV11-2, the J call TRBJ2-3; weak D call: TRBD1 (6 bases). The CDR3 length is 12 residues. Germline lookup yields CDR1 SGHAT and CDR2 FQNNGV. The V gene lost 6 bases and the J gene lost 6 bases, with 10 bases spanning the gap. The CDR3 DNA reads as TGTGCCAGCAGTCAGGGGCTGGATACGCAGTATTTT. As protein: CASSQGLDTQYF.

The V call is TRBV18, the J call TRBJ2-2; weak D call: TRBD2 (5 bases). The CDR3 runs 16 residues. V was pared by 1 base and J by 2 bases, with 11 bases between. The germline gives CDR1 KGHSH, CDR2 LQKENI. The CDR3 DNA follows: TGTGCCAGCTCACCACTGCGTCTAGCCAACACCGGGGAGCTGTTTTTT. It specifies CASSPLRLANTGELFF.

V gene TRBV5-1 combines with J gene TRBJ2-5; 9 bases line up with TRBD2. J lost 5 bases, V lost 1 base, and 12 bases had no gene match. Germline V lookup: CDR1 SGHRS, CDR2 YFSETQ. The CDR3 spans 17 residues. The CDR3 region is CASSLKASGAPRETQYF. In DNA, the CDR3 is TGCGCCAGCAGCTTGAAGGCTAGCGGGGCTCCTAGGGAGACCCAGTACTTC.

V and J are TRBV2 and TRBJ1-1; D is unresolved. The CDR3 consists of 13 residues. Trimming took off 4 bases at V and 5 bases at J, with 11 bases between the two ends. The V gene's germline CDR1 is SNHLY and CDR2 FYNNEI. The CDR3 protein is CASSVYGRTEAFF. For the CDR3, the DNA is TGTGCCAGCAGTGTGTACGGGAGGACTGAAGCTTTCTTT.

The genes are TRBV28 and TRBJ1-4, with D tentatively TRBD1 (6 bases). This CDR3 comprises 17 residues. V was clipped by 7 bases and J by 0 bases, with 18 bases between them. Germline V gene sequence: CDR1 MDHEN, CDR2 SYDVKM. CDR3 loop: CASIPRYRVATNEKLFF. In DNA, the CDR3 is TGTGCCAGCATTCCGCGGTACAGGGTTGCAACTAATGAAAAACTGTTTTTT.

In its sample, this clone was seen a few times. This chain links TRBV9 with TRBJ2-3; TRBD2 aligns across 13 bases. The CDR3 length is 16 residues. V trimming: 2 bases; J trimming: 6 bases; junction bases outside the gene matches: 6. The germline gives CDR1 SGDLS, CDR2 YYNGEE. The CDR3, as DNA: TGTGCCAGCAGCGTGGGGACTAGCGGGAACATGGATACGCAGTATTTT. Its translation is CASSVGTSGNMDTQYF.

Notes on this clone: Germline and junction disagree at one end, which may indicate a read error. V usage is TRBV12-3 or TRBV12-4 and J usage is TRBJ2-3; 9 nucleotides agree with TRBD2. This CDR3 spans 13 amino acids. The CDR3 region has the DNA TGTGCCAGCAGTTCGGGAGGGGCCCTAGCGGGACATTTT. Encoded protein: CASSSGGALAGHF.